This TCR beta chain was sequenced in a study of blood T cell repertoires in COVID-19. The ends lost 4 bases at V and 4 bases at J; junction bases unmatched: 10. Germline CDR1 is SGHTA and CDR2 is FQGNSA. The CDR3 is made up of 16 amino acids. Sequencing used immunoSEQ multiplex PCR; TCRdb keeps in-frame clones, though not all of them. The sample has approximately 150,000 clones; more than 75% are singletons. The clonotype comes from a woman aged 45-65 years with acute or convalescent COVID-19. The chain uses TRBV7-2 and TRBJ2-1; 7 bases agree with TRBD2. Sequences were obtained from peripheral blood. The CDR3 nucleotides read TGTGCCAGCAGCTCATGGGGCGGGGGAACTTACAATGAGCAGTTCTTC. Translation gives CASSSWGGGTYNEQFF.